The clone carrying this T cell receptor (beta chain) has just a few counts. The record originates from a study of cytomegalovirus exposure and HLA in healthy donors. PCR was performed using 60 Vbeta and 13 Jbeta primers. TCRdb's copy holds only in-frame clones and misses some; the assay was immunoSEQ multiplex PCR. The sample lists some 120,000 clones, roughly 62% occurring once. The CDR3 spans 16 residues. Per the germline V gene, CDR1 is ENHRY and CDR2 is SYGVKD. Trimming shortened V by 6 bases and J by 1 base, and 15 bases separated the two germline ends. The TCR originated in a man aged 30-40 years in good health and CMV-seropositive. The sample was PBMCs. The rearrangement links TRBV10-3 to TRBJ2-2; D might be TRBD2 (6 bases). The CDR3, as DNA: TGTGCCATCAGCGCCCCTCCCGGGAGGAACACCGGGGAGCTGTTTTTT. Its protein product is CAISAPPGRNTGELFF.